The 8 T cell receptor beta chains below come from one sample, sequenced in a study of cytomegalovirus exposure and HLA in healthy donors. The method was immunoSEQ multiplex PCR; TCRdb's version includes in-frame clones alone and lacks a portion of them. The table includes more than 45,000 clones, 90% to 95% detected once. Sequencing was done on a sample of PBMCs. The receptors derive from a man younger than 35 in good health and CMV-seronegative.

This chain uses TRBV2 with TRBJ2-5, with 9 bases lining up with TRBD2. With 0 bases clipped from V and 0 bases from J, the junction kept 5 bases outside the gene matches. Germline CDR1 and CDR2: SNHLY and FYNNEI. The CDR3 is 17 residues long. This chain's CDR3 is CASSEAIAGVYQETQYF. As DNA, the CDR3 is TGTGCCAGCAGTGAAGCGATAGCGGGAGTGTACCAAGAGACCCAGTACTTC.

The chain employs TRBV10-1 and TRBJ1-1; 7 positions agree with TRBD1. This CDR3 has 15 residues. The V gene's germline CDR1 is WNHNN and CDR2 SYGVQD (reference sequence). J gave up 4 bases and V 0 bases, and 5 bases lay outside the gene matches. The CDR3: CASSESTGKGTEAFF. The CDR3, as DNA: TGCGCCAGCAGTGAGTCGACAGGGAAAGGCACTGAAGCTTTCTTT.

As DNA, the CDR3 is TGTGCCAGCTCACCACCAAGGACTATAAGCGGGGAGCTGTTTTTT. Translated, it gives CASSPPRTISGELFF. This chain uses TRBV18 with TRBJ2-2; D perhaps matches TRBD2 (6 bases). CDR1 KGHSH and CDR2 LQKENI come from the germline V gene. V was shortened by 0 bases and J by 7 bases, with 12 bases between the two germline ends. The CDR3 sequence is 15 residues long.

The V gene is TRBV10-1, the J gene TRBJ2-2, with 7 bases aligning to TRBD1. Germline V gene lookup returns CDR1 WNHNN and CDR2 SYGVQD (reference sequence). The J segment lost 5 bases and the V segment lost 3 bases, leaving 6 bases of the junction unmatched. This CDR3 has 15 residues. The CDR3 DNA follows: TGCGCCAGCAGTGACCCATACAGGGGAACCGGGGAGCTGTTTTTT. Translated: CASSDPYRGTGELFF.

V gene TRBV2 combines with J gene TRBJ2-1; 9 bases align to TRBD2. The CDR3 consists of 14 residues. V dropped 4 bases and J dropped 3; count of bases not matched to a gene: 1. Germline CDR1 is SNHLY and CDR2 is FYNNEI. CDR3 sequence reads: CASSVAGVYNEQFF. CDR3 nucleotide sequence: TGTGCCAGCAGTGTAGCGGGAGTCTACAATGAGCAGTTCTTC. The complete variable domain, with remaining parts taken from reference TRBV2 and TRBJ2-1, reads EPEVTQTPSHQVTQMGQEVILRCVPISNHLYFYWYRQILGQKVEFLVSFYNNEISEKSEIFDDQFSVERPDGSNFTLKIRSTKLEDSAMYFCASSVAGVYNEQFFGPGTRLTVL.

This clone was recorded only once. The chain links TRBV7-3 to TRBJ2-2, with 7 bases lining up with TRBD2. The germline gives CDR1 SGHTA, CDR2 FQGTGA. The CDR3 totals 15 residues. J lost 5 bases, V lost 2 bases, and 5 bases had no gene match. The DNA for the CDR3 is TGTGCCAGCAGCTTACAGGGACTACCAACCGGGGAGCTGTTTTTT. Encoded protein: CASSLQGLPTGELFF.

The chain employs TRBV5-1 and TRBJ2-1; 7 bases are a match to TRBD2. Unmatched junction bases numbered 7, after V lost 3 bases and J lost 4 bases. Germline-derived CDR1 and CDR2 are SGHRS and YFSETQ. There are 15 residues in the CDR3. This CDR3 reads CASSSLGTTYNEQFF. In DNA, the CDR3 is TGCGCCAGCAGCTCCCTCGGGACTACTTACAATGAGCAGTTCTTC.

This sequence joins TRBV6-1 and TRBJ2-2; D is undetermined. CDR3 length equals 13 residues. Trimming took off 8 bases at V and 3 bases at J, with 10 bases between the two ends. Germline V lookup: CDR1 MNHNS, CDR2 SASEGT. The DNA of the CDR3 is TGTGCCAGCCTTCCAGATTACACCGGGGAGCTGTTTTTT. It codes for CASLPDYTGELFF.